This T cell receptor beta chain was obtained from a study of shared clonotypes between healthy human individuals. The assay was carried out at the deep level. The authors loaded approximately 220 ng DNA, around 32,000 T cell genomes, into sorted-subset replicate PCRs. This table comes from immunoSEQ multiplex PCR, and its TCRdb copy is limited to in-frame clones, with some not included. Of some 2,100,000 clones listed, under 97% are singletons. The sequencing input was naive CD4+ T cells sorted from blood. Subset meaning: CD45RA+ positively selected. This receptor was identified in a man aged 18 to 29 in good health.

DNA for the CDR3: TGTGCCAGCAGTGAGCCAGGGGGTAGCAATCAGCCCCAGCATTTT. This translates into CASSEPGGSNQPQHF. This chain connects TRBV6-1 to TRBJ1-5, with TRBD1 identical over 7 bases. The V segment lost 3 bases and the J segment 0 bases; nucleotides outside the gene matches: 2. Germline V gene lookup returns CDR1 MNHNS and CDR2 SASEGT. The CDR3 is made up of 15 amino acids.